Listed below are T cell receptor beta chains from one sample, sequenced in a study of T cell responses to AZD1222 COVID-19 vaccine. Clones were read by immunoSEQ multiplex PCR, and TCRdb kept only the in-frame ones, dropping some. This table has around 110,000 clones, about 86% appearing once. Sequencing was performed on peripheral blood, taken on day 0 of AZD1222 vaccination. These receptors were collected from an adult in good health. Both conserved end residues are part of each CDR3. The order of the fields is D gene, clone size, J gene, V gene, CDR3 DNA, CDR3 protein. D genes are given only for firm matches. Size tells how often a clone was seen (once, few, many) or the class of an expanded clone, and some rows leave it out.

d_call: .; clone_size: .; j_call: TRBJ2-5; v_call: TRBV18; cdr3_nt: TGTGCCAGCTCACCTCGGGACATATCACGGGCCCAGTACTTC; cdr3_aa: CASSPRDISRAQYF
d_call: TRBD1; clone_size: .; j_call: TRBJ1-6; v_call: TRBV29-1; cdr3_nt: TGCAGCGTTAAGACAGGGAGCTCCTATAATTCACCCCTCCACTTT; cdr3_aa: CSVKTGSSYNSPLHF
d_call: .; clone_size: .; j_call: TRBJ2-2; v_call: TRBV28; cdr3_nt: TGTGCCAGCAGCCCCTTAAGTCCGGTCAATCGCCGGTCCGGGGAGCTGTTTTTT; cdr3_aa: CASSPLSPVNRRSGELFF
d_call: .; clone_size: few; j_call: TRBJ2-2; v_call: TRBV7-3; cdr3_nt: TGTGCCAGCAGCTCGGACAGCGGGGAGCTGTTTTTT; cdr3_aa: CASSSDSGELFF
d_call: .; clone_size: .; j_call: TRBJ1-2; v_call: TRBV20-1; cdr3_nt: TGCAGTGCTAGACAGGGGTGGATATACACCTTC; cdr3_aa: CSARQGWIYTF
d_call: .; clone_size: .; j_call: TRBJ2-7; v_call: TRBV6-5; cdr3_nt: TGTGCCAGCAGTTACAGGGGGAGCTACGAGCAGTACTTC; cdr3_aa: CASSYRGSYEQYF
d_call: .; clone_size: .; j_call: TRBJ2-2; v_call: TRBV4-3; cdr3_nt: TGCGCCAGCAGCCGCACCGGGACGTCGAACACCGGGGAGCTGTTTTTT; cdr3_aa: CASSRTGTSNTGELFF
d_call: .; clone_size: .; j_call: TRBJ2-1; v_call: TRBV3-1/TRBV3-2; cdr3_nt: TGTGCCAGCAGCCAAGTGTTGCTGAACAATGAGCAGTTCTTC; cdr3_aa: CASSQVLLNNEQFF
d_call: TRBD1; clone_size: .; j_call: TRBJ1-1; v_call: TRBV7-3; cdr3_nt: TGTGCCAGCAGCTTATCACCCAGGGGGCTCAGGGGGGAAGCTTTCTTT; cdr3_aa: CASSLSPRGLRGEAFF
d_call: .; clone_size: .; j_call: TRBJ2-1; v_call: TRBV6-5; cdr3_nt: TGTGCCAGCAGTTACTCGACTTCGGGCTCCTACAATGAGCAGTTCTTC; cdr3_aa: CASSYSTSGSYNEQFF
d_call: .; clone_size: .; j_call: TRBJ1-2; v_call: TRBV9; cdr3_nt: TGTGCCAGCAAATCCCCGGACTACTATGGCTACACCTTC; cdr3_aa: CASKSPDYYGYTF
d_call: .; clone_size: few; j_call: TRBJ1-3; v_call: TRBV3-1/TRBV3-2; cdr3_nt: TGTGCCAGCAGCCAAGATCGGGGAAACACCATATATTTT; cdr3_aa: CASSQDRGNTIYF
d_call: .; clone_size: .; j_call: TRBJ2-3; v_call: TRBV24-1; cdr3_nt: TGTGCCACCAGTGATTCCCGGAGACGGCCAGATACGCAGTATTTT; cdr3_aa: CATSDSRRRPDTQYF
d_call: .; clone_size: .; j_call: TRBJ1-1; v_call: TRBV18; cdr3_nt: TGTGCCAGCTCACCATGGGACGATAGGGACACTGAAGCTTTCTTT; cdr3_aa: CASSPWDDRDTEAFF
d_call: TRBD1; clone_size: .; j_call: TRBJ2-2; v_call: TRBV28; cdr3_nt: TGTGCCAGTGCAGACCCGGGACAGTTTTCTATTAGCACCGGGGAGCTGTTTTTT; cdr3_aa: CASADPGQFSISTGELFF
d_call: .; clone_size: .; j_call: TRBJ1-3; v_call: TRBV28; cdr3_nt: TGTGCCAGCAGTTTCCGGTCCCCTGGGAAGTCAGGAAACACCATATATTTT; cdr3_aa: CASSFRSPGKSGNTIYF
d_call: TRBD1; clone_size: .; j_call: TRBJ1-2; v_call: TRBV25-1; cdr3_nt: TGTGCCAGCAGTGAACCCAGGGGGAGGTATGGCTACACCTTC; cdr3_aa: CASSEPRGRYGYTF
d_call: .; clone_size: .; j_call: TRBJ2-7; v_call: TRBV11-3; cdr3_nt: TGTGCCAGCAGCTTAATGTCAGGGGCTTCTCCCTACGAGCAGTACTTC; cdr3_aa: CASSLMSGASPYEQYF
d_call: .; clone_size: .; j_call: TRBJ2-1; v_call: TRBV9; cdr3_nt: TGTGCCAGCAGCGTGGGCCGGAGCTATGGTGAGCAGTTCTTC; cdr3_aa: CASSVGRSYGEQFF
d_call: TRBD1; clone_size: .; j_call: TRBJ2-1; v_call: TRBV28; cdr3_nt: TGTGCCAGCAGCAATAACCTAGGGACAGGGCACCCCAATGAGCAGTTCTTC; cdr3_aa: CASSNNLGTGHPNEQFF
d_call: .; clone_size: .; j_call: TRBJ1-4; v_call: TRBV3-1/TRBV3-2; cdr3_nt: TGTGCCAGCAGCCAATCCGCTAATGAAAAACTGTTTTTT; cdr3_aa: CASSQSANEKLFF
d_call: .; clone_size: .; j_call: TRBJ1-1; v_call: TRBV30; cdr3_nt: TGTGCCTGGGGGGATAGGGGGACAGCTTTCTTT; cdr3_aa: CAWGDRGTAFF
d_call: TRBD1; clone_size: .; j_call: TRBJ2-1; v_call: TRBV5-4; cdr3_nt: TGTGCCAGCAGCTTACGACAGGGCTCCTACAATGAGCAGTTCTTC; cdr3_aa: CASSLRQGSYNEQFF
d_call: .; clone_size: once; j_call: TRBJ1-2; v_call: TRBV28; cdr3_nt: TGTGCCAGCAGGTCGACCGCCTCAGGGGCGGTAGGGGGCTACACCTTC; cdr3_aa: CASRSTASGAVGGYTF
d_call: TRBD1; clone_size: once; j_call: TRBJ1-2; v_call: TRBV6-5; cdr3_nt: TGTGCCAGCATACCGGGACAGGCAACATATGGCTACACCTTC; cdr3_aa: CASIPGQATYGYTF
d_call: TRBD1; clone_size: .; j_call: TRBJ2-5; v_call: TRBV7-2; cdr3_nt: TGTGCCAGCAGCAGACTAGGACAGGGGGGACAAGAGACCCAGTACTTC; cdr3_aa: CASSRLGQGGQETQYF
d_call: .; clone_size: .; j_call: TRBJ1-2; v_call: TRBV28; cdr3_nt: TGTGCCAGCAGCGCTCCAACCGGGGGAACTACGAGTGGCTACACCTTC; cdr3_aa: CASSAPTGGTTSGYTF
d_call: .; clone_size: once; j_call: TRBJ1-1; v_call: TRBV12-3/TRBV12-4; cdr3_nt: TGTGCCAGCAGTAGGACAGTCTCTGAAGCTTTCTTT; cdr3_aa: CASSRTVSEAFF
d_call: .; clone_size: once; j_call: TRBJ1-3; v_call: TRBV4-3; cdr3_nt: TGCGCCAGCAGCCAAGAGCTGACGGGGGCGATGGCTGGAAACACCATATATTTT; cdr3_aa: CASSQELTGAMAGNTIYF
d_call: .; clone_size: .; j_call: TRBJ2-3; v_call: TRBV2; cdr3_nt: TGTGCCAGCAGTGAACTGTTGACAGGAGTGCCAGATACGCAGTATTTT; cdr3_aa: CASSELLTGVPDTQYF
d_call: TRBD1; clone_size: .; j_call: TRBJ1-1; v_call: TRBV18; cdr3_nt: TGTGCCAGCTCACCCGGGACAGCCGTTGAAGCTTTCTTT; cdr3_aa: CASSPGTAVEAFF
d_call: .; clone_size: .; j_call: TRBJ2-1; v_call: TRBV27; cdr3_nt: TGTGCCAGCAGTTTAAACTACAATGAGCAGTTCTTC; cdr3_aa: CASSLNYNEQFF
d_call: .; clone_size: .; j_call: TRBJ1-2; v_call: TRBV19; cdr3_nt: TGTGCCAGTAGTATGACAGAAGGCTATGGCTACACCTTC; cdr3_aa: CASSMTEGYGYTF
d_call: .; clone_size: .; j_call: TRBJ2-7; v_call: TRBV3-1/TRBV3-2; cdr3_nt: TGTGCCAGCAGCCAAGGGGGCGGGGAGTACTTC; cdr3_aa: CASSQGGGEYF
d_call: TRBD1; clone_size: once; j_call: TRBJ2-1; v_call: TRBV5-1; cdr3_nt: TGCGCCAGCAGCTTGGTTACAGGGGGCGTGATGGCTGAGCAGTTCTTC; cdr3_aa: CASSLVTGGVMAEQFF